These 17 T cell receptor beta chains originate from one sample sequenced in a study of blood T cell repertoires in COVID-19. Profiling relied on immunoSEQ multiplex PCR, and the TCRdb table lists in-frame clones only, not all of them. The top ten clones hold around 10% of a sample with hundreds of thousands of clones, 88% of them seen once. The sequencing input was peripheral blood. These receptors were collected from a woman in her twenties or thirties with COVID-19, enrolled during active disease.

This clone came up once. This rearrangement joins TRBV14 to TRBJ2-2; 7 bases map to TRBD1. Germline values: CDR1 SGHDN, CDR2 FVKESK. The CDR3 extends over 16 amino acids. The J segment lost 0 bases and the V segment lost 4 bases, leaving 5 bases of the junction unmatched. For the CDR3, the DNA is TGTGCCAGCAGCCGAGGGACAGCCGCGAACACCGGGGAGCTGTTTTTT. Translation: CASSRGTAANTGELFF. Full variable domain (remainder filled in from reference TRBV14 and TRBJ2-2): EAGVTQFPSHSVIEKGQTVTLRCDPISGHDNLYWYRRVMGKEIKFLLHFVKESKQDESGMPNNRFLAERTGGTYSTLKVQPAELEDSGVYFCASSRGTAANTGELFFGEGSRLTVL.

This rearrangement joins TRBV4-1 to TRBJ2-7; D call uncertain. Germline CDR1 and CDR2: MGHRA and YSYEKL. The V end lost 1 base, the J end lost 7 bases, and 5 bases lay between the germline ends. The CDR3 totals 11 residues. The DNA for the CDR3 is TGCGCCAGCAGCCAAGGCGTGGAGCAGTACTTC. This encodes CASSQGVEQYF.

Regarding this clone: The junction shows a germline mismatch at one end, possibly a read error. The rearrangement joins TRBV5-6 to TRBJ1-3, with 7 bases matching TRBD1. The CDR3 has 16 residues. Per the germline V gene, CDR1 is SGHDT and CDR2 is YYEEEE. The CDR3 loop reads CTSSLTGQSPENTIYF. CDR3 coding DNA: TGTACCAGCAGCTTGACGGGACAGTCCCCGGAAAACACCATATATTTT.

The chain is built from TRBV6-5 and TRBJ1-5; D may be TRBD1 (6 bases). The CDR3 totals 14 residues. V was trimmed by 10 bases and J by 2 bases, leaving 15 bases between them. CDR1 and CDR2 from the germline V gene are MNHEY and SVGAGI. CDR3: CATGRGIGNQPQHF. CDR3 in DNA: TGTGCCACCGGGAGGGGGATCGGCAATCAGCCCCAGCATTTT.

The V gene is TRBV18, the J gene TRBJ1-1; possible D gene TRBD1, 5 bases. The V and J ends lost 2 bases and 1 base respectively, with 11 bases between them. Germline V CDR1 and CDR2: KGHSH, LQKENI. The CDR3 runs 15 residues. This CDR3 is CASSPKTVGNTEAFF. CDR3 sequence (DNA): TGTGCCAGCTCACCAAAGACAGTCGGGAACACTGAAGCTTTCTTT.

The chain employs TRBV6-5 and TRBJ1-2; a weak D match, TRBD1 (5 bases). V dropped 7 bases and J dropped 7 bases, with 22 bases sitting between them. The CDR3 extends over 15 amino acids. Germline-derived CDR1 and CDR2 are MNHEY and SVGAGI. The DNA of the CDR3 is TGTGCCAGCACCCGAAGTCCGGGGGAGGGTGGTGGCTACACCTTC. This gives the protein CASTRSPGEGGGYTF.

The chain joins TRBV2 to TRBJ2-5, with 8 bases that match TRBD1. This CDR3 contains 15 residues. J gave up 4 bases and V 4 bases, and 8 bases lay outside the gene matches. Germline lookup yields CDR1 SNHLY and CDR2 FYNNEI. The chain's CDR3 is CASSVDRGSGETQYF. Here the CDR3 DNA reads TGTGCCAGCAGTGTAGACAGGGGATCGGGAGAGACCCAGTACTTC.

The chain uses TRBV4-1 and TRBJ2-2; TRBD2 aligns across 7 bases. Trimming took 0 bases from V and 0 from J; bases not matched to a gene: 10. This CDR3 spans 19 amino acids. Per germline, CDR1 MGHRA and CDR2 YSYEKL. The CDR3 reads CASSQELVWLAANTGELFF. CDR3 bases: TGCGCCAGCAGCCAAGAATTGGTCTGGCTAGCGGCGAACACCGGGGAGCTGTTTTTT.

The CDR3 DNA reads TGTGCCAGCAGCTTATCCGGGACAGGGAACGAAAAACTGTTTTTT. Protein product: CASSLSGTGNEKLFF. The chain combines TRBV7-2 with TRBJ1-4, with TRBD1 matching 9 bases. V was clipped by 2 bases and J by 8 bases; unmatched bases: 6. Germline lookup yields CDR1 SGHTA and CDR2 FQGNSA. This CDR3 is 15 amino acids long.

The gene calls are TRBV7-9 and TRBJ1-2; 8 bases fit TRBD1. CDR3 length: 16 amino acids. Trimming cost V 0 bases and J 8 bases; bases outside gene matches: 11. CDR1 SEHNR and CDR2 FQNEAQ come from the germline V gene (reference sequence). CDR3 region: CASSLAPEQGARGYTF. In DNA form, the CDR3 reads TGTGCCAGCAGCTTAGCGCCGGAGCAGGGGGCTAGGGGCTACACCTTC.

The chain joins TRBV11-3 to TRBJ2-1; no reliable D call. Trimming removed 5 bases from V and 10 bases from J, with 18 bases in between. Germline CDR1 SGHNT, CDR2 YENEEA. This CDR3 spans 14 amino acids. The DNA for the CDR3 is TGTGCCAGCAGCAAGACTGAGTTGTTTGGGGAGCAGTTCTTC. Amino acids: CASSKTELFGEQFF. Based on the CDR3 plus reference TRBV11-3 and TRBJ2-1, the full variable domain is EAGVVQSPRYKIIEKKQPVAFWCNPISGHNTLYWYLQNLGQGPELLIRYENEEAVDDSQLPKDRFSAERLKGVDSTLKIQPAELGDSAVYLCASSKTELFGEQFFGPGTRLTVL.

The gene calls are TRBV11-2 and TRBJ1-2; perhaps TRBD1 as D (6 bases). CDR1 is SGHAT, CDR2 FQNNGV, per germline. The CDR3 covers 15 residues. V lost 5 bases, J lost 4 bases, and 17 bases lay in between. The CDR3 bases are TGTGCCAGCAGCCTAACCGGGACAAAACTCTATGGCTACACCTTC. Translating it yields CASSLTGTKLYGYTF.

The chain combines TRBV5-6 with TRBJ2-1; no clear D gene. The CDR3 runs to 11 residues. Trimming removed 4 bases at V and 9 bases at J, with 8 bases between. CDR1 SGHDT and CDR2 YYEEEE come from the germline V gene. For the CDR3, the DNA is TGTGCCAGCAGCCGTACGGTTGAGCAGTTCTTC. Its translation: CASSRTVEQFF.

V and J are TRBV30 and TRBJ2-3, with 8 bases matching TRBD2. The germline V gene encodes CDR1 GTSNPN and CDR2 SVGIG (reference sequence). This CDR3 spans 15 amino acids. J lost 5 bases, V lost 0 bases, and 7 bases had no gene match. CDR3 DNA: TGTGCCTGGAGTGTAACGGGAGGGCCAGGAGATACGCAGTATTTT. This encodes CAWSVTGGPGDTQYF.

The table lists this clone with a count of one. CDR3 in amino acids: CATSDRGLRYGYTF. The CDR3 DNA is TGTGCCACCTCGGACAGGGGGCTACGCTATGGCTACACCTTC. The rearrangement links TRBV24-1 to TRBJ1-2, with 11 nucleotides matching TRBD1. The CDR3 spans 14 residues. Germline V gene sequence: CDR1 KGHDR, CDR2 SFDVKD. Trimming removed 9 bases from V and 4 bases from J; junction bases left unmatched: 6.

This clone was seen just once. The chain is built from TRBV3-1 (or the pseudogene TRBV3-2) and TRBJ2-3, with 9 bases that match TRBD2. V shed 4 bases and J 12 bases; nucleotides not matched to a gene: 17. The V gene's germline CDR1 is LGHDT and CDR2 YNNKEL (reference sequence). The CDR3 is made up of 16 amino acids. The CDR3 reads CASSRTTELAGSRQYF. CDR3 in DNA: TGTGCCAGCAGCCGAACGACGGAACTAGCGGGCTCCAGACAGTATTTT.

This rearrangement joins TRBV9 to TRBJ1-5, with D possibly TRBD1 on 6 matching bases. This CDR3 contains 17 residues. V was cut by 3 bases and J by 2 bases, with 18 bases left in between. Germline V gives CDR1 SGDLS, CDR2 YYNGEE. The CDR3 DNA reads TGTGCCAGCAGCGCGGGAGGAACAGGGATCGGCAATCAGCCCCAGCATTTT. Protein product: CASSAGGTGIGNQPQHF.